This T cell receptor beta chain was retrieved from a study of GPR56 and killer-like receptors on CD4 memory cells (dated by TCRdb to between 2018 and 2021). Some background on the complete study: The study proposed that the stepwise gain of KLRB1, KLRG1, GPR56 and finally KLRF1 marks human CD4+ memory T-cell differentiation and cytokine production potential. The study described its healthy blood donors as age-matched to the liver disease patients, who had a median age of 68 years. The paper's findings and limits, for the study overall: Overlap of TCR repertoires was observed especially between the late populations 4 and 5, and partly population 3. The authors took the finding that clones dominating late populations 4 and 5 were also present in early populations 1 and 2 as evidence for linear differentiation. Diversity and similarity analyses were restricted to the 100 most expanded clones per population rather than full repertoires. Clonal frequency was low in the marker-negative population and increased progressively along the proposed pathway, with TCRbeta diversity decreasing accordingly.

This clonotype is large (0.1 to 1%), judged from its frequency; no count is recorded. It lacks a known antigen. Prior to TCRbeta sequencing, five KLR/GPR56-defined CD4+ populations were enriched by fluorescence-activated cell sorting. To test a linear memory differentiation pathway, the researchers sequenced TCRbeta repertoires from five CD4+ T-cell subsets that were defined by expression of KLRB1, KLRG1, GPR56 and KLRF1. TCR-sequenced cells came from peripheral blood of healthy control individuals, reported as five donors in the TCRbeta analysis figure. The researchers collected heparinized peripheral blood and processed every sample within one hour of retrieval. To isolate peripheral blood mononuclear cells, blood was diluted 1:2 in PBS and put through Biocoll density gradient centrifugation at room temperature. Before flow sorting, freshly isolated PBMCs underwent magnetic sorting with anti-CD4 MicroBeads to enrich CD4+ T cells. A BD FACSAria II was used to sort CD4+ T cells enriched from PBMCs of healthy donors according to marker expression. For surface staining, the researchers used Miltenyi Biotec antibodies: anti-KLRB1 clone 191B8, anti-KLRF1 clone 4A4.D10 and anti-KLRG1 clone REA261.

Instrument on record: Illumina HiSeq 2500. The recombined TCRbeta locus was amplified by a previously published PCR protocol to build sequencing libraries. The original pipeline was this. Any read whose average quality score fell below 30 was discarded, and IMSEQ was used to process the reads that remained. Vbeta gene, Jbeta gene and CDR3 amino acid sequence were used to define clonotypes. To quantify how much the repertoires of different populations overlapped, the Morisita-Horn index was computed on the top 100 expanded clones. Renyi diversity profiles, calculated on the top 100 expanded clones, were used to assess clonal diversity. TCRdb reprocessed the reads and assigns one entry to each CDR3 protein sequence, leaving out DNA. TCRdb assigned the V and J calls; the authors' analysis was not used. This sample's table has entries for about 2,900 distinct CDR3 sequences. Roughly 3.2% of the sample lies in the top ten.

Reading the germline V gene gives CDR1 MNHEY and CDR2 SVGEGT. The CDR3, from cysteine to phenylalanine, totals 15 residues. This entry has no DNA. This clonotype was sampled from a human donor in good health. The specimen sequenced was memory CD4+ T cells from blood. The chain is encoded by TRBV6-2 or TRBV6-3 joined to TRBJ2-6; TCRdb reports TRBD2, a call that lacks DNA to check it against. CDR3 protein: CASTWGGAGANVLTF.